Following are 28 T cell receptor beta chains from one sample sequenced in a study of T cell responses to AZD1222 COVID-19 vaccine. TCRdb's copy holds only in-frame clones and misses some; the assay was immunoSEQ multiplex PCR. This table holds about 76,000 clones, approximately 90% found once. Specimen: peripheral blood, collected on day 0 of AZD1222 vaccination. These receptors all come from an adult in good health.

The chain couples TRBV5-1 to TRBJ2-2; D is possibly TRBD1 (5 bases). CDR3 length equals 14 residues. The ends were cut back, 2 bases at V and 3 bases at J, with 8 bases in the middle. The V gene's germline CDR1 is SGHRS and CDR2 YFSETQ. The CDR3 coding sequence is TGCGCCAGCAGCTTTGTAGGGGACACCGGGGAGCTGTTTTTT. Translation: CASSFVGDTGELFF.

J is TRBJ2-5 and V is TRBV12-3 or TRBV12-4; no clear D gene. The CDR3 length is 13 residues. V lost 1 base and J 2 bases, leaving 5 bases between the germline ends. The DNA for the CDR3 is TGTGCCAGCAGTTTAGGCAGACAAGAGACCCAGTACTTC. As protein: CASSLGRQETQYF.

The chain combines TRBV7-9 with TRBJ2-7; 10 bases match TRBD1. Germline-derived CDR1 and CDR2 are SEHNR and FQNEAQ (reference sequence). J was trimmed by 2 bases and V by 3 bases; bases with no gene match: 7. The CDR3 is 16 residues long. Written as DNA, the CDR3 is TGTGCCAGCAGCTTGGGGCCGGGACAGGGGACCTACGAGCAGTACTTC. Translating gives CASSLGPGQGTYEQYF.

The chain uses TRBV30 and TRBJ1-1; D may be TRBD1 (5 bases). This CDR3 region has 14 residues. Germline CDR1 GTSNPN, CDR2 SVGIG (reference sequence). The ends were cut back, 3 bases at V and 6 bases at J, with 17 bases in the middle. CDR3 residues: CAWSLGVRGSEAFF. The CDR3 DNA reads as TGTGCCTGGAGCCTAGGGGTAAGAGGGTCTGAAGCTTTCTTT.

The chain uses TRBV6-5 and TRBJ1-5; D gene uncertain. The CDR3 extends over 15 amino acids. CDR1 is MNHEY, CDR2 SVGAGI, per germline. The germline V and J ends were trimmed by 0 bases and 0 bases, with 6 bases remaining between them. The CDR3 nucleotides are TGTGCCAGCAGTTACTCTGGGGATAGCAATCAGCCCCAGCATTTT. As protein: CASSYSGDSNQPQHF.

This clone was picked up one time. V gene TRBV9 combines with J gene TRBJ2-1; the D gene could be TRBD1 or TRBD2 (5 bases each). Trimming removed 0 bases at V and 7 bases at J, with 11 bases between. In germline, CDR1 is SGDLS, CDR2 YYNGEE. CDR3 length: 14 amino acids. CDR3 sequence reads: CASSVGERTNEQFF. CDR3 sequence (DNA): TGTGCCAGCAGCGTAGGGGAGCGGACAAATGAGCAGTTCTTC.

This clone is a singleton in its sample. The CDR3 region has the DNA TGTGCCAGCAGGGCCGGGACAAACACTGAAGCTTTCTTT. Its protein is CASRAGTNTEAFF. The V and J genes are TRBV25-1 and TRBJ1-1; a possible D gene is TRBD1 (6 bases). V lost 6 bases, J lost 2 bases, and 10 bases lay in between. This CDR3 is 13 amino acids long. Germline-derived CDR1 and CDR2 are MGHDK and SYGVNS.

The V call is TRBV7-3, the J call TRBJ2-1, with D maybe TRBD1 (6 bases). The CDR3 sequence is 14 residues long. In germline, CDR1 is SGHTA, CDR2 FQGTGA. Trimming left V 5 bases short and J 9 bases short, with 17 bases between. This CDR3 is CASSPSVGTLEQFF. As DNA, the CDR3 is TGTGCCAGCAGCCCCTCGGTCGGGACACTTGAGCAGTTCTTC.

The V and J genes are TRBV4-1 and TRBJ2-4; D is unclear. V gave up 2 bases and J gave up 1 base, with 18 bases separating them. The V gene's germline CDR1 is MGHRA and CDR2 YSYEKL. The CDR3 is made up of 18 amino acids. CDR3 in DNA: TGCGCCAGCAGCCAAAGGCCTTCTCAGTTTGGGGCCAAAAACATTCAGTACTTC. This encodes CASSQRPSQFGAKNIQYF.

The chain has TRBV7-8 and TRBJ2-1, with D tentatively TRBD2 (6 bases). The CDR3 contains 16 residues. V lost 5 bases to trimming and J lost 5 bases, with 19 bases between them. Germline CDR1 is SGHVS and CDR2 is FQNEAQ. CDR3 sequence reads: CASSPSRVGGNNEQFF. The CDR3 region has the DNA TGTGCCAGCAGCCCCTCCCGTGTGGGAGGAAACAATGAGCAGTTCTTC.

V and J are TRBV7-3 and TRBJ2-1; TRBD2 agrees at 8 bases. Trimming removed 5 bases from V and 6 bases from J; junction bases left unmatched: 9. Germline CDR1 reads SGHTA; CDR2 reads FQGTGA. The CDR3 is made up of 15 amino acids. CDR3 protein: CASSVTSGPANEQFF. As DNA, the CDR3 is TGTGCCAGCAGCGTCACTAGCGGCCCCGCCAATGAGCAGTTCTTC.

The genes are TRBV7-3 and TRBJ2-1; TRBD2 agrees at 7 bases. The CDR3 spans 15 residues. V shed 1 base and J 4 bases; nucleotides not matched to a gene: 4. The germline V gene has CDR1 SGHTA and CDR2 FQGTGA. The CDR3 bases are TGTGCCAGCAGCTTAAGGTCTAGCGGATACAATGAGCAGTTCTTC. Translated: CASSLRSSGYNEQFF. Filled out from reference TRBV7-3 and TRBJ2-1, the complete variable domain reads GAGVSQTPSNKVTEKGKYVELRCDPISGHTALYWYRQSLGQGPEFLIYFQGTGAADDSGLPNDRFFAVRPEGSVSTLKIQRTERGDSAVYLCASSLRSSGYNEQFFGPGTRLTVL.

This clone was counted a single time. The chain couples TRBV4-2 to TRBJ2-5, with D perhaps TRBD2 (7 bases). The CDR3 consists of 17 residues. The germline V gene encodes CDR1 LGHNA and CDR2 YNFKEQ. V was pared by 3 bases and J by 2 bases, with 19 bases between. DNA for the CDR3: TGTGCCAGCAGCCAGGGAGGGGGGACTAACACTCAAGAGACCCAGTACTTC. Amino acid sequence: CASSQGGGTNTQETQYF.

The V and J genes are TRBV28 and TRBJ1-5; D call uncertain. Trimming took 5 bases from V and 7 from J, leaving 6 bases between them. This CDR3 spans 11 amino acids. Per the germline V gene, CDR1 is MDHEN and CDR2 is SYDVKM. The CDR3 sequence is CASSREQPQHF. The CDR3 region has the DNA TGTGCCAGCAGTCGTGAGCAGCCCCAGCATTTT.

The rearrangement links TRBV5-1 to TRBJ2-1; D may be TRBD1 (7 bases). Germline loops: CDR1 SGHRS, CDR2 YFSETQ. The CDR3 length is 14 residues. V was cut by 4 bases and J by 9 bases, with 17 bases left in between. DNA of the CDR3: TGCGCCAGCAGCGGACTACTAGGGGACAGTGAGCAGTTCTTC. Translation gives CASSGLLGDSEQFF.

This clone was counted only a few times. The rearrangement uses TRBV5-4 and TRBJ1-4; D may be TRBD1 (6 bases). Germline V gene sequence: CDR1 SGHNT, CDR2 YYREEE (reference sequence). Trimming took off 4 bases at V and 8 bases at J, with 15 bases between the two ends. The CDR3 is 14 residues long. DNA of the CDR3: TGTGCCAGCAGCCCGAACAGGGAAAAGGAAAAACTGTTTTTT. Protein: CASSPNREKEKLFF.

The rearrangement joins TRBV27 to TRBJ2-2; D is unclear. The V gene lost 0 bases and the J gene lost 4 bases, with 6 bases spanning the gap. The CDR3 sequence is 14 residues long. Looked up from germline, CDR1 is MNHEY and CDR2 is SMNVEV (reference sequence). Here the CDR3 DNA reads TGTGCCAGCAGTTTATCTGGCCTCACCGGGGAGCTGTTTTTT. It is translated as CASSLSGLTGELFF.

V gene TRBV7-2 combines with J gene TRBJ2-7, with 7 bases matching TRBD1. Germline V CDR1 and CDR2: SGHTA, FQGNSA. This CDR3 has 14 amino acids. V shed 4 bases, J shed 0 bases, and the junction held 3 bases outside the gene matches. The CDR3 coding sequence is TGTGCCAGCAGCTACGGGACAGCCTCCTACGAGCAGTACTTC. Its translation: CASSYGTASYEQYF.

The chain carries TRBV19 and TRBJ2-3, with D possibly matching TRBD1 (5 bases). Germline values: CDR1 LNHDA, CDR2 SQIVND (reference sequence). The CDR3 is 18 amino acids. V was cut by 5 bases and J by 0 bases, with 21 bases left in between. This chain's CDR3 is CASSSSLGAGRSTDTQYF. The DNA for the CDR3 is TGTGCCAGTAGTTCCTCCCTAGGGGCAGGGCGGAGCACAGATACGCAGTATTTT.

This sequence joins TRBV2 and TRBJ1-3, with 7 nucleotides matching TRBD1. J lost 2 bases, V lost 5 bases, and 3 bases had no gene match. CDR1 SNHLY and CDR2 FYNNEI come from the germline V gene. CDR3 length: 14 amino acids. The CDR3 DNA follows: TGTGCCAGCAGTTACGACAGGGCTGGAAACACCATATATTTT. Its translation is CASSYDRAGNTIYF.

This sequence joins TRBV19 and TRBJ2-3, with a weak D call TRBD2 (6 bases). Germline CDR1 and CDR2: LNHDA and SQIVND (reference sequence). CDR3 length equals 15 residues. Between the trimmed V and J ends, which lost 4 bases and 4 bases, there was a span of 15 bases. CDR3 protein: CASSRKTRGPDTQYF. The CDR3 nucleotides are TGTGCCAGTAGTAGAAAGACTAGGGGCCCAGATACGCAGTATTTT.

V gene TRBV5-5 combines with J gene TRBJ1-2, with TRBD1 identical over 10 bases. CDR1 SGHKS and CDR2 YYEKEE come from the germline V gene (reference sequence). J was trimmed by 5 bases and V by 4 bases; bases with no gene match: 5. This CDR3 contains 14 residues. CDR3 sequence reads: CASSPGQGTYGYTF. For the CDR3, the DNA is TGTGCCAGCAGCCCGGGACAGGGGACGTATGGCTACACCTTC.

This chain connects TRBV12-3 or TRBV12-4 to TRBJ1-1; D gene uncertain. V shed 6 bases and J shed 1 base, with 9 bases lying between them. The CDR3 runs to 13 residues. CDR3: CASRSTENTEAFF. The CDR3 DNA is TGTGCCAGCAGATCAACTGAGAACACTGAAGCTTTCTTT.

The gene calls are TRBV18 and TRBJ2-5; TRBD2 is a possible D gene (6 bases). The CDR3 consists of 14 residues. The germline gives CDR1 KGHSH, CDR2 LQKENI. V lost 1 base and J 5 bases, leaving 11 bases between the germline ends. The CDR3 reads CASSPRGLLETQYF. The DNA of the CDR3 is TGTGCCAGCTCACCACGGGGACTTCTGGAGACCCAGTACTTC.

CDR3 loop: CASSAGGGRGRVDEQFF. In nucleotides, the CDR3 is TGTGCCAGCAGTGCAGGGGGAGGCCGGGGGCGAGTGGATGAGCAGTTCTTC. V and J are TRBV6-1 and TRBJ2-1, with D possibly matching TRBD1 (7 bases). Trimming took 4 bases from V and 8 from J, leaving 24 bases between them. Germline CDR1 reads MNHNS; CDR2 reads SASEGT. The length of the CDR3 is 17 residues.

This clone turned up a few times. The chain carries TRBV2 and TRBJ1-1; tentatively, D is TRBD1 (5 bases). Trimming shortened V by 11 bases and J by 1 base, and 8 bases separated the two germline ends. The CDR3 is made up of 11 amino acids. Per germline, CDR1 SNHLY and CDR2 FYNNEI. The CDR3 coding sequence is TGTGCCGGGGGGAAGAACACTGAAGCTTTCTTT. Its translation: CAGGKNTEAFF. The whole variable domain, remainder taken from reference TRBV2 and TRBJ1-1, is EPEVTQTPSHQVTQMGQEVILRCVPISNHLYFYWYRQILGQKVEFLVSFYNNEISEKSEIFDDQFSVERPDGSNFTLKIRSTKLEDSAMYFCAGGKNTEAFFGQGTRLTVV.

The gene calls are TRBV19 and TRBJ2-1, with D possibly called TRBD1 or TRBD2 (5 bases each). Germline V gene lookup returns CDR1 LNHDA and CDR2 SQIVND (reference sequence). The CDR3 totals 11 residues. Between the trimmed V and J ends, which lost 10 bases and 7 bases, there was a span of 11 bases. The CDR3 nucleotides are TGTGCCATGGGACCGCCGAATGAGCAGTTCTTC. This codes for CAMGPPNEQFF. The variable domain in full, completed from reference TRBV19 and TRBJ2-1, reads DGGITQSPKYLFRKEGQNVTLSCEQNLNHDAMYWYRQDPGQGLRLIYYSQIVNDFQKGDIAEGYSVSREKKESFPLTVTSAQKNPTAFYLCAMGPPNEQFFGPGTRLTVL.

The rearrangement links TRBV5-1 to TRBJ1-6, with a possible D match to TRBD1 (6 bases). Per the germline V gene, CDR1 is SGHRS and CDR2 is YFSETQ. CDR3 length: 15 residues. V dropped 4 bases and J dropped 7 bases, with 15 bases sitting between them. CDR3 protein: CASSNQQGGNSPLHF. CDR3 sequence (DNA): TGCGCCAGCAGCAACCAACAGGGTGGGAATTCACCCCTCCACTTT.